The clone carrying this T cell receptor (beta chain) was detected many times. Antigen specificity is unknown. These data are taken from a study of spatial heterogeneity in lung cancer. Study outcomes and limitations: Resection saw ubiquitous expanded tumor TCRs appear in blood more than follow-up did.

Every molecule of TCR cDNA had its own unique molecular identifier. MiXCR, applied by TCRdb to the 5' RACE reads, yields one record per CDR3 protein. This sample has 45,000 to 55,000 distinct CDR3 sequences, with approximately 5% found just once. After removal of 7 bases from V and 4 bases from J, the junction contained 10 bases not matched to a gene. This CDR3 spans 18 amino acids. Germline CDR1 reads MNHEY; CDR2 reads SVGAGI. Time point denoted: sample taken at primary tumor resection. Whole RNA was taken from tumor, nontumor lung or frozen PBMC; it was then sequenced unsorted. Patients with untreated early-stage non-small cell lung cancer, numbering around 71, were the donors.

V is TRBV6-5 and J is TRBJ2-2; 15 bases map to TRBD2. Source: PBMCs, taken at surgery. The receptor was derived from a male donor with early-stage non-small cell lung cancer. Here the CDR3 reads CASTLGLAGGPGTGELFF. Written as DNA, the CDR3 is TGTGCCAGCACCCTAGGACTAGCGGGAGGGCCTGGCACCGGGGAGCTGTTTTTT.